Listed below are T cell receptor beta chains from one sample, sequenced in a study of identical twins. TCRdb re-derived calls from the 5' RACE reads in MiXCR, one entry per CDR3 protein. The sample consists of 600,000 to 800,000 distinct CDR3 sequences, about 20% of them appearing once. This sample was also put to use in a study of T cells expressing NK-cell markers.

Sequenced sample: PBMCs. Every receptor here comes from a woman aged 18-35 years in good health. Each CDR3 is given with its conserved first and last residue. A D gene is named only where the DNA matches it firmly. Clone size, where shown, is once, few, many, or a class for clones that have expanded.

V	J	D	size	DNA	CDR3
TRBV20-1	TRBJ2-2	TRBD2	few	TGCAGTGCTAGGGCGGCTAGCGGGAGACGGGGCACCGGGGAGCTGTTTTTT	CSARAASGRRGTGELFF
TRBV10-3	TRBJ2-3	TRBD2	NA	TGTGCCACCCTAGCGGGGAATACGCAGTATTTT	CATLAGNTQYF
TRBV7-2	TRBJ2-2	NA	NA	TGTGCCAGCAGCTTATTCTCCGGCGGACCCGGGGAGCTGTTTTTT	CASSLFSGGPGELFF
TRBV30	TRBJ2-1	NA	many	TGTGCCAGGATTACTCAGGGAAACAATGAGCAGTTCTTC	CARITQGNNEQFF
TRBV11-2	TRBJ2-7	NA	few	TGTGCCAGCAGCGGGGTAGGGAACCACCCCGAGGGAGTCCACGAGCAGTACTTC	CASSGVGNHPEGVHEQYF
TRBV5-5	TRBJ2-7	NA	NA	TGTGCCAGCAGCTGGGACGGATTGGGCGAGCAGTACTTC	CASSWDGLGEQYF
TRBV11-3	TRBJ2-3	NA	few	TGTGCCAGCGGGACTTGGGGCACAGATACGCAGTATTTT	CASGTWGTDTQYF
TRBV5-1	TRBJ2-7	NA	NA	TGCGCCAGCAGCTCCGAGACAGGATACGAGCAGTACTTC	CASSSETGYEQYF
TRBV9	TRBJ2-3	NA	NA	TGTGCCAGCAGCGTAGCTCGTCAGAGGAGGGGAGATACGCAGTATTTT	CASSVARQRRGDTQYF
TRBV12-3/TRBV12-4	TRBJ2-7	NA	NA	TGTGCCACCTCGAACAGCTCCTACGAGCAGTACTTC	CATSNSSYEQYF
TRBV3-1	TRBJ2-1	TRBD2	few	TGTGCCAGCAGCCTAGAGGCGGGGGGGGTTTGGAATGAGCAGTTCTTC	CASSLEAGGVWNEQFF